A selection of T cell receptor beta chains follows, all from one sample in a study of human T cells and chemical hapten exposure. MiXCR, run by TCRdb on the RACE reads, gives a single entry per CDR3 protein. The repertoire has around 380,000 distinct CDR3 sequences, 5.5% of them found once; the top ten carry around 8%. Sequencing was performed on whole blood, taken in connection with sensitization to the hapten diphenylcyclopropenone (DPC). The source is a woman aged 18-30 years with alopecia areata. Some clones in this sample may be carry-over from other donors' samples. The conserved cysteine and the conserved F or W are not part of the CDR3 here. A D gene is named only where the DNA matches it firmly.

TRBV7-9	TRBJ2-3	NA	ASSLKQDTQY
TRBV7-2	TRBJ1-6	NA	ASSSGASSPLH
TRBV20-1	TRBJ1-3	NA	SAAANSGNTIY
TRBV6-2/TRBV6-3	TRBJ2-6	TRBD1	ASRTRQGTGANVLT
TRBV18	TRBJ2-3	TRBD2	ASSPPSSGGLDTQY
TRBV19	TRBJ1-5	NA	ASSRDASHNQPQH
TRBV20-1	TRBJ1-5	NA	SARQGWNQPQH
TRBV4-3	TRBJ2-2	NA	ASSQEFQVWTGPGELF
TRBV24-1	TRBJ1-5	NA	ATSDRQVNQPQH
TRBV28	TRBJ2-2	NA	ASSSETRLF
TRBV25-1	TRBJ1-5	NA	ASSDTGISNQPQH
TRBV5-1	TRBJ2-1	TRBD1	ASSGEGQGRYNEQF
TRBV5-1	TRBJ2-5	TRBD1	ASSSEGALETQY
TRBV28	TRBJ2-3	NA	ASSFPQGRFTDTQY
TRBV11-1	TRBJ2-4	TRBD1	ASSAARNLGQGLAKNIQY
TRBV4-1	TRBJ1-3	NA	ASSQDGLFSGNTIY
TRBV5-4	TRBJ2-1	NA	ASSPTTERHNEQF
TRBV4-3	TRBJ1-4	TRBD1	ASSQDHRTGEKLF
TRBV4-3	TRBJ2-1	NA	ASSQDKGHNEQF
TRBV3-1	TRBJ2-1	NA	ASSQVPGNNEQF